The present TCR beta chain was sequenced within a study of CD8+ T cells in alopecia areata. Study background: The protocol delivered tofacitinib for 6 to 18 months, then withdrew it for 6 months. The SALT score measured affected scalp surface percentage in treated patients.

Germline V lookup: CDR1 SEHNR, CDR2 FQNEAQ (reference sequence). This CDR3 is 16 amino acids long. Trimming removed 1 base at V and 2 bases at J, with 15 bases between. Treatment here: oral pan-JAK inhibitor, 5-10 mg twice daily. Collected material from alopecia areata patients comprised lesional scalp punch biopsies and peripheral blood. Sequencing templates came from extracted RNA that was reverse transcribed into cDNA. Sequencing was performed with immunoSEQ multiplex PCR; in TCRdb, only in-frame clones are kept and a portion is missing. The sample yields fewer than 9,500 clones, around 60% seen once. General study findings and limits: Among the top 100, expanded CD8+ clones were significantly decreased by tofacitinib, as was scalp clonality.

This clone was seen a few times. What it binds is not known. This specimen was skin, taken at week 4, from a patient treated with tofacitinib. V gene TRBV7-9 combines with J gene TRBJ2-7; D remains ambiguous. The origin of this receptor is a human donor with alopecia areata. The CDR3 nucleotides are TGTGCCAGCAGCTTAGATGGCGGATTTAGAACCTACGAGCAGTACTTC. Its protein product is CASSLDGGFRTYEQYF. Complete variable domain (other parts from reference TRBV7-9 and TRBJ2-7): DTGVSQNPRHKITKRGQNVTFRCDPISEHNRLYWYRQTLGQGPEFLTYFQNEAQLEKSRLLSDRFSAERPKGSFSTLEIQRTEQGDSAMYLCASSLDGGFRTYEQYFGPGTRLTVT.